What follows are 21 T cell receptor beta chains derived from one specimen sequenced in a study of glioma-infiltrating T cells. Using RNA template, CDR3s of TCR alpha and beta were amplified with iRepertoire arm-PCR. From the multiplex PCR reads, TCRdb called clonotypes with MiXCR, one entry per CDR3 protein. This sample has approximately 120,000 distinct CDR3 sequences, with less than 30% found just once. The sequenced sample consisted of glioma tissue, nonneoplastic brain tissue, or PBMCs (not recorded which). These receptors all come from a human donor with low-grade glioma or glioblastoma, undergoing nonglioma brain surgery, or in good health (not recorded which).

The rearrangement joins TRBV30 to TRBJ1-1, with D uncertain. Germline assignment: CDR1 GTSNPN and CDR2 SVGIG (reference sequence). This CDR3 has 12 amino acids. Trimming took 2 bases from V and 3 from J, leaving 7 bases between them. CDR3 DNA: TGTGCCTGGAGTCCTTTGTACACTGAAGCTTTCTTT. Its translation is CAWSPLYTEAFF. The whole variable domain, remainder taken from reference TRBV30 and TRBJ1-1, is SQTIHQWPATLVQPVGSPLSLECTVEGTSNPNLYWYRQAAGRGLQLLFYSVGIGQISSEVPQNLSASRPQDRQFILSSKKLLLSDSGFYLCAWSPLYTEAFFGQGTRLTVV.

This clonotype was detected ten times or more. This chain uses TRBV29-1 with TRBJ1-1; D ambiguous. V was pared by 3 bases and J by 7 bases, with 6 bases between. Germline V gene lookup returns CDR1 SQVTM and CDR2 ANQGSEA. This CDR3 has 10 amino acids. This CDR3 is CSVDTDEAFF. In DNA, the CDR3 is TGCAGCGTTGACACCGATGAAGCTTTCTTT.

This clonotype showed up many times. The chain joins TRBV7-2 to TRBJ2-3; a weak D match, TRBD1 (5 bases). This CDR3 region has 15 residues. Germline values: CDR1 SGHTA, CDR2 FQGNSA. Trimming removed 0 bases from V and 4 bases from J, with 11 bases in between. CDR3 in DNA: TGTGCCAGCAGCTTAGCAGGCCCCAGGGCAGATACGCAGTATTTT. This encodes CASSLAGPRADTQYF.

The chain links TRBV5-1 to TRBJ2-7, with 8 bases identical to TRBD1. CDR3 size: 16 residues. Germline V gene sequence: CDR1 SGHRS, CDR2 YFSETQ. With 7 bases clipped from V and 2 bases from J, the junction kept 14 bases outside the gene matches. Here the CDR3 reads CASFATSGTGAYEQYF. In DNA, the CDR3 is TGCGCCAGCTTTGCCACCTCCGGGACAGGCGCCTACGAGCAGTACTTC.

Comment on this clonotype: At one of its ends the junction is not consistent with the germline gene, which may arise from a read error. The rearrangement uses TRBV7-2 and TRBJ2-2; TRBD2 is a possible D gene (5 bases). The CDR3 spans 14 residues. The germline V gene encodes CDR1 SGHTA and CDR2 FQGNSA. Written as DNA, the CDR3 is TGTGCCAGCAGCTTAGAACCGAACACCGGGGAGCCGTTTTTT. It translates to CASSLEPNTGEPFF.

The chain couples TRBV27 to TRBJ1-5, with D tentatively TRBD1 (5 bases). Germline lookup yields CDR1 MNHEY and CDR2 SMNVEV (reference sequence). V was trimmed by 6 bases and J by 0 bases, leaving 18 bases between them. The CDR3 totals 17 residues. CDR3 nucleotide sequence: TGTGCCAGCAGACCTCGGGGACCCGCCAGTAGCAATCAGCCCCAGCATTTT. This codes for CASRPRGPASSNQPQHF.

The sample holds many counts of this clonotype. The chain employs TRBV6-1 and TRBJ1-2; D gene unclear. The V end was cut by 5 bases, the J end by 8 bases, with 15 bases between. The CDR3 spans 13 residues. Germline CDR1 is MNHNS and CDR2 is SASEGT. The CDR3 bases are TGTGCCAGCAGTCCTTCGACGGGCTCGGGCTACACCTTC. Encoded protein: CASSPSTGSGYTF.

This clonotype was counted at least ten times. DNA of the CDR3: TGTGCCAGCAGTTTGGATAGGGGTGATGGCTACACCTTC. It encodes CASSLDRGDGYTF. V is TRBV28 and J is TRBJ1-2; D is perhaps TRBD1 (5 bases). Deletions cut 3 bases from V and 6 bases from J, with 11 bases between. The CDR3 is 13 amino acids. CDR1 and CDR2 from the germline V gene are MDHEN and SYDVKM.

This clonotype was seen a single time. A much bigger clone sits one base away, suggesting this may be a read error. The genes are TRBV3-1 and TRBJ2-7; possible D gene TRBD2, 5 bases. Per germline, CDR1 LGHDT and CDR2 YNNKEL (reference sequence). The CDR3 loop spans 13 amino acids. The CDR3, as DNA: TGTGCCGGCAGCCAGAGAGGGAGTCCTAAAATCCAATTC. Encoded protein: CAGSQRGSPKIQF.

This clonotype has a count of ten or more. The V call is TRBV20-1, the J call TRBJ2-3, with 9 bases aligning to TRBD2. CDR1 and CDR2 (germline): DFQATT, SNEGSKA (reference sequence). V gave up 4 bases and J gave up 1 base; unmatched junction bases: 3. The CDR3 loop spans 14 amino acids. The CDR3 bases are TGCAGTGCTAACCGACTAGCGGGCACAGATACGCAGTATTTT. Protein product: CSANRLAGTDTQYF.

This clonotype appeared many times. The chain carries TRBV7-9 and TRBJ1-4, with D maybe TRBD1 (6 bases). Germline lookup yields CDR1 SEHNR and CDR2 FQNEAQ (reference sequence). The CDR3 consists of 16 residues. The V gene lost 4 bases and the J gene lost 4 bases, with 16 bases spanning the gap. The CDR3 sequence is CASSYPREGDNEKLFF. The DNA of the CDR3 is TGTGCCAGCAGCTACCCCCGGGAGGGGGATAATGAAAAACTGTTTTTT.

In this sample, this clonotype turned up many times. The CDR3: CASSLWAGETEAFF. Here the CDR3 DNA reads TGTGCCAGCAGTTTATGGGCAGGGGAAACTGAAGCTTTCTTT. The V call is TRBV27, the J call TRBJ1-1; D is perhaps TRBD1 (6 bases). Germline V gene lookup returns CDR1 MNHEY and CDR2 SMNVEV (reference sequence). V dropped 1 base and J dropped 5 bases, with 11 bases sitting between them. The CDR3 is 14 amino acids.

This clonotype appeared many times. The chain couples TRBV28 to TRBJ2-7; D remains unclear. The CDR3 totals 12 residues. Germline loops: CDR1 MDHEN, CDR2 SYDVKM. The V and J ends lost 6 bases and 0 bases respectively, with 6 bases between them. The CDR3 here is CASSDPSYEQYF. DNA of the CDR3: TGTGCCAGCAGCGACCCCTCCTACGAGCAGTACTTC.

This clonotype was picked up many times. V and J are TRBV7-8 and TRBJ2-7; a weak D match, TRBD2 (6 bases). CDR1 is SGHVS and CDR2 is FQNEAQ in the germline V gene. The CDR3 loop spans 20 amino acids. V was shortened by 5 bases and J by 0 bases, with 29 bases between the two germline ends. DNA for the CDR3: TGTGCCAGCAGCGCGCGGGGTGGGCTAGTTTTCCGGCTAGACTCCTACGAGCAGTACTTC. Translation: CASSARGGLVFRLDSYEQYF. The variable domain in full, completed from reference TRBV7-8 and TRBJ2-7, reads GAGVSQSPRYKVAKRGQDVALRCDPISGHVSLFWYQQALGQGPEFLTYFQNEAQLDKSGLPSDRFFAERPEGSVSTLKIQRTQQEDSAVYLCASSARGGLVFRLDSYEQYFGPGTRLTVT.

At least ten counts were recorded for this clonotype. The genes are TRBV6-5 and TRBJ1-1, with no clear D. The ends were cut back, 0 bases at V and 1 base at J, with 9 bases in the middle. Per germline, CDR1 MNHEY and CDR2 SVGAGI. The CDR3 length is 15 residues. The CDR3 here is CASSYSRERNTEAFF. The CDR3, as DNA: TGTGCCAGCAGTTACTCCCGAGAGCGGAACACTGAAGCTTTCTTT.

V usage is TRBV7-3 and J usage is TRBJ1-2; 9 nucleotides match TRBD1. The CDR3 consists of 15 residues. Per germline, CDR1 SGHTA and CDR2 FQGTGA. V was pared by 5 bases and J by 6 bases, with 10 bases of the junction left unmatched. CDR3 sequence: CASSDPGQGLHGYTF. DNA of the CDR3: TGTGCCAGCAGCGACCCGGGACAGGGACTTCATGGCTACACCTTC.

This chain joins TRBV27 and TRBJ1-1; 11 positions match TRBD1. CDR1 is MNHEY, CDR2 SMNVEV, per germline (reference sequence). The CDR3 has 17 residues. CDR3 bases: TGTGTTAGCAGTTCACCCTCGGGACAGGGGGTGGACACTGAAGCTTTCTTT. This codes for CVSSSPSGQGVDTEAFF.

This clonotype was counted many times. The genes are TRBV20-1 and TRBJ1-5; no reliable D call. Germline values: CDR1 DFQATT, CDR2 SNEGSKA (reference sequence). The CDR3 is made up of 12 amino acids. V lost 3 bases to trimming and J lost 6 bases, with 9 bases between them. As DNA, the CDR3 is TGCAGTGCTAGGGCCGCCGGTCAGCCCCAGCATTTT. It is translated as CSARAAGQPQHF.

Ten or more counts support this clonotype. The rearrangement uses TRBV18 and TRBJ1-1; 7 nucleotides line up with TRBD1. CDR1 and CDR2 from the germline V gene are KGHSH and LQKENI. This CDR3 is built from 14 residues. The trim removed 8 bases at V and 5 bases at J, leaving 11 bases unmatched. CDR3 DNA sequence: TGTGCCAGCGCCAAAGACAGGGACGGGACTGAAGCTTTCTTT. The encoded protein is CASAKDRDGTEAFF.

This clonotype was detected ten times or more. CDR3 in amino acids: CASSRQWPPGYTF. The CDR3, as DNA: TGTGCCAGCAGCCGACAGTGGCCCCCGGGCTACACCTTC. The genes are TRBV28 and TRBJ1-2; D perhaps matches TRBD1 (5 bases). Trimming removed 6 bases from V and 8 bases from J, with 16 bases in between. Germline CDR1 is MDHEN and CDR2 is SYDVKM. The CDR3 totals 13 residues.

V is TRBV6-1 and J is TRBJ2-1, with D perhaps being TRBD1 or TRBD2 (5 bases each). The CDR3 length is 13 residues. Trimming took off 6 bases at V and 11 bases at J, with 17 bases between the two ends. Germline-derived CDR1 and CDR2 are MNHNS and SASEGT. CDR3: CASSSEGPGQQFF. In DNA form, the CDR3 reads TGTGCCAGCAGCAGTGAGGGACCGGGACAGCAGTTCTTC.